This TCR beta chain derives from a study of human T cells and chemical hapten exposure. Overall study findings and caveats: Having alopecia, the donors may differ immunologically from healthy people. It was expanded TCRs that formed significantly more large CDR3 similarity clusters than controls did.

Unique molecular identifiers were affixed to discrete cDNA molecules within the library. TCRdb analysed the RACE reads with MiXCR anew, one entry per CDR3 protein. This table holds tens of thousands of distinct CDR3 sequences, 10% found once. The CDR3 length is 14 residues. Trimming cost V 8 bases and J 8 bases, with 19 bases left between them. Germline values: CDR1 MNHEY, CDR2 SVGAGI. As for this clonotype: Its antigen is unknown.

Time point here: patch test 2, 6 weeks after DPC sensitization. Treatment meaning: therapeutic diphenylcyclopropenone sensitization with weekly scalp DPC. The rearrangement joins TRBV6-5 to TRBJ2-1; TRBD1 or TRBD2 may be the D gene (6 bases each). Sequencing was performed on whole blood, taken in connection with sensitization to the hapten diphenylcyclopropenone (DPC). This receptor was taken from a woman in her thirties with alopecia areata. Some clones in this sample may be carry-over from other donors' samples. In DNA form, the CDR3 reads TGTGCCAGCCCCCCCAGGGGAGGCATCGATGAGCAGTTCTTC. Its translation: CASPPRGGIDEQFF.